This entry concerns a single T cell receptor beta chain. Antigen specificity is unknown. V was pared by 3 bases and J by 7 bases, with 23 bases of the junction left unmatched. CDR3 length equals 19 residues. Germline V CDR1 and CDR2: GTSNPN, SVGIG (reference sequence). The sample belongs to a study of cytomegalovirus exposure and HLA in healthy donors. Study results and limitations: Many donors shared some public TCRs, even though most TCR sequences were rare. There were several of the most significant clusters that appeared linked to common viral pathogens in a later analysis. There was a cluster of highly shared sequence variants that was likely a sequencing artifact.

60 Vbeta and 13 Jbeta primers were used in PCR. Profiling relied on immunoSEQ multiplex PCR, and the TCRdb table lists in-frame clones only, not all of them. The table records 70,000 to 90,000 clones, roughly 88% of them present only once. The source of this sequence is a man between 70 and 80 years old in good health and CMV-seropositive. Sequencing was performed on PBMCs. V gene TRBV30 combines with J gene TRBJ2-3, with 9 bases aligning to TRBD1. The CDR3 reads CAWRDLPGQGLNSGYTQYF. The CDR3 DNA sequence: TGTGCCTGGAGGGATCTTCCGGGACAGGGACTAAATAGCGGTTATACGCAGTATTTT.